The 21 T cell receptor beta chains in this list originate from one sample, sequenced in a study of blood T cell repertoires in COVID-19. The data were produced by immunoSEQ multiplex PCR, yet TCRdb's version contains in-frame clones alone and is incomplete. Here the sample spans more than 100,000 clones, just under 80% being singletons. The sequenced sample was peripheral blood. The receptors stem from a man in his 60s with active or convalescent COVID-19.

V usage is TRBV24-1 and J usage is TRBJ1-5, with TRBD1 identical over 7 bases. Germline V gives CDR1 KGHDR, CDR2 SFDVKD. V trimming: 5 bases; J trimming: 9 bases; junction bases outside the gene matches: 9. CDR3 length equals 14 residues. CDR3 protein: CATSAQQGRAPQHF. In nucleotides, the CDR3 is TGTGCCACCAGTGCCCAACAGGGGAGAGCGCCCCAGCATTTT.

In DNA form, the CDR3 reads TGTGCCAGCGAGCTTAATAGCGGGGTTCTATACGAGCAGTACTTC. Its translation: CASELNSGVLYEQYF. V and J are TRBV7-2 and TRBJ2-7; 8 nucleotides line up with TRBD2. This CDR3 is 15 amino acids long. J lost 4 bases, V lost 8 bases, and 13 bases had no gene match. The germline V gene has CDR1 SGHTA and CDR2 FQGNSA.

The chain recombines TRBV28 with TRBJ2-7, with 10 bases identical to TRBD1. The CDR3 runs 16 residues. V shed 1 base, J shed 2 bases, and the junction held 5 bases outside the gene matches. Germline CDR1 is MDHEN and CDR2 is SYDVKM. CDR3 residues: CASSLSGTGVTYEQYF. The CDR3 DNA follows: TGTGCCAGCAGTTTATCGGGGACAGGGGTAACCTACGAGCAGTACTTC.

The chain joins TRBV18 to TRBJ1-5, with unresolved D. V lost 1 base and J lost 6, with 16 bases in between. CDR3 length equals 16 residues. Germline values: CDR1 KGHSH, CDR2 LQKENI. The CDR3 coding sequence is TGTGCCAGCTCACCACTTTCACGGGGTCTGTCTCAGCCCCAGCATTTT. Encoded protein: CASSPLSRGLSQPQHF.

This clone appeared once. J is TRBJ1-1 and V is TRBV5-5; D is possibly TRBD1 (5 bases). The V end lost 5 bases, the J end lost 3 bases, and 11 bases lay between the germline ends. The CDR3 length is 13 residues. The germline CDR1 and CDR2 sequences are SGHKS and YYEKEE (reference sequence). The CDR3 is CASSPEGDTEAFF. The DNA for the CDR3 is TGTGCCAGCAGTCCAGAAGGGGACACTGAAGCTTTCTTT.

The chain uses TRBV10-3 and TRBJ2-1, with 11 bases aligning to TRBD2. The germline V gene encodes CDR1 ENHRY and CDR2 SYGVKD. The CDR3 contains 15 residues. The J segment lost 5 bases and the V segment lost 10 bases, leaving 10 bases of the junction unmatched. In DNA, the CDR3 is TGTGCCACTGGCCATAGCGGGAGGGAGAACAATGAGCAGTTCTTC. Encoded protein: CATGHSGRENNEQFF.

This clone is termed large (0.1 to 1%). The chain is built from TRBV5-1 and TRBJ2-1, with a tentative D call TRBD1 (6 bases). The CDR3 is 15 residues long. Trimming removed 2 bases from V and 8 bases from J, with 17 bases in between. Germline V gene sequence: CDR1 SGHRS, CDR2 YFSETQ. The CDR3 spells CASSFEQGPLYEQFF. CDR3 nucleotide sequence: TGCGCCAGCAGCTTCGAACAGGGACCTTTATATGAGCAGTTCTTC.

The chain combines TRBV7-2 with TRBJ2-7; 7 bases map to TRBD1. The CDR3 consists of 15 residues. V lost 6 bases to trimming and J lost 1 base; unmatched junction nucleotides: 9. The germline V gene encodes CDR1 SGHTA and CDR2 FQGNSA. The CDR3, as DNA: TGTGCCAGCAGTTCACGAGGACAGGCTTCCTACGAGCAGTACTTC. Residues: CASSSRGQASYEQYF.

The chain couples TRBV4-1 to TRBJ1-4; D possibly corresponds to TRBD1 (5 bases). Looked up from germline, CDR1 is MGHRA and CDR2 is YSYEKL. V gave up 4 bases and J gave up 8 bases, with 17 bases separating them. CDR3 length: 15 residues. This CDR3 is CASSPFPTAAEKLFF. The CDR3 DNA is TGCGCCAGCAGCCCTTTTCCGACAGCAGCGGAAAAACTGTTTTTT.

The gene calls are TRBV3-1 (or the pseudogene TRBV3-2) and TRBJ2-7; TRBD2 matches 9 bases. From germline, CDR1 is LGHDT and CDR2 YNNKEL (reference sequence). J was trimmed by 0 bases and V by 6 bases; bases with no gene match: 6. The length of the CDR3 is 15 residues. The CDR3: CASSGLALSSYEQYF. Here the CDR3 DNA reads TGTGCCAGCAGTGGACTAGCGCTGAGCTCCTACGAGCAGTACTTC.

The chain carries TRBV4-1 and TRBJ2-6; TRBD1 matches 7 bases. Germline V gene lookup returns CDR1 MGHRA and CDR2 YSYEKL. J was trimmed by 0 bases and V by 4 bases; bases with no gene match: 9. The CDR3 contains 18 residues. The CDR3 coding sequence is TGCGCCAGCAGCCCAAGAACAGGGGCGAGCTCTGGGGCCAACGTCCTGACTTTC. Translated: CASSPRTGASSGANVLTF.

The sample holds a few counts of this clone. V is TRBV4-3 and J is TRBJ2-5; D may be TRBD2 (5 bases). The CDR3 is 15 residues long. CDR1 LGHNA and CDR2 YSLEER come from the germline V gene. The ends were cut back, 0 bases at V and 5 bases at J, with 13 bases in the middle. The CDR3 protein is CASSQDWRAVETQYF. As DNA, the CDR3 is TGCGCCAGCAGCCAAGACTGGCGGGCGGTGGAGACCCAGTACTTC.

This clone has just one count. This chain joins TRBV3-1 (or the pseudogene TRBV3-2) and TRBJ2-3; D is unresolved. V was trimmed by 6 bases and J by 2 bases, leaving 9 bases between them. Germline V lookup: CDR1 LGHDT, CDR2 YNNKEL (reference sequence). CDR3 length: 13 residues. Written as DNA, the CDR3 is TGTGCCAGCAGTCGGGTCCACACAGATACGCAGTATTTT. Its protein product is CASSRVHTDTQYF.

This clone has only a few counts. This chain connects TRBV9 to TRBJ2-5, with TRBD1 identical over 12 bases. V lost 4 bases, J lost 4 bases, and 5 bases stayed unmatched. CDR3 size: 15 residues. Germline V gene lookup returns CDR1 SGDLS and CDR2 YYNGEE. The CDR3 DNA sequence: TGTGCCAGCAGCCCAGGGACAGGGGGCCGAGAGACCCAGTACTTC. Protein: CASSPGTGGRETQYF.

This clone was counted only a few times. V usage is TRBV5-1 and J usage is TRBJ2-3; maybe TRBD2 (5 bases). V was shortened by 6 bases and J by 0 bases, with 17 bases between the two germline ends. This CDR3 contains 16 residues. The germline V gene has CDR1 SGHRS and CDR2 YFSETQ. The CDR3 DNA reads TGCGCCAGCACCCGGGGTGGGGTGGGGAGCACAGATACGCAGTATTTT. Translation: CASTRGGVGSTDTQYF.

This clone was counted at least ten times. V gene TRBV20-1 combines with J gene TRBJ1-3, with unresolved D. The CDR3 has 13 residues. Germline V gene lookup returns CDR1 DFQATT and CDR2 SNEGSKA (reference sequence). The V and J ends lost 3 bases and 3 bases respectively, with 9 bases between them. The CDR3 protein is CSASSGDGNTIYF. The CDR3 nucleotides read TGCAGTGCTAGTTCCGGGGATGGAAACACCATATATTTT.

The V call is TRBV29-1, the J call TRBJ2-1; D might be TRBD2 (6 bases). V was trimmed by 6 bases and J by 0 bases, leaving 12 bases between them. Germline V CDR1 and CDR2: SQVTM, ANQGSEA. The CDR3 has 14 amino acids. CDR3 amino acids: CSVWSGFSYNEQFF. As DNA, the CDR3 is TGCAGCGTCTGGAGCGGGTTCTCCTACAATGAGCAGTTCTTC.

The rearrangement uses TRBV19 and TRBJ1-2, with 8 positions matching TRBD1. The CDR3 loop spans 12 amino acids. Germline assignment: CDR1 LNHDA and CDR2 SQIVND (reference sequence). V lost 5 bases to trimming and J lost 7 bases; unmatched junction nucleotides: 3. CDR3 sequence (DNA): TGTGCCAGTAGTCCCACAGGGGGTGGCTACACCTTC. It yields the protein CASSPTGGGYTF.

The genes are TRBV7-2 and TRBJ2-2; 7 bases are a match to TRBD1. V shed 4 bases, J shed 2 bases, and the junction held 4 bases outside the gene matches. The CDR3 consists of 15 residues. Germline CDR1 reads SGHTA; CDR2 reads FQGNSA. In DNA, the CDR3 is TGTGCCAGCAGCTCCCGACAGGGCAACACCGGGGAGCTGTTTTTT. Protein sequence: CASSSRQGNTGELFF.

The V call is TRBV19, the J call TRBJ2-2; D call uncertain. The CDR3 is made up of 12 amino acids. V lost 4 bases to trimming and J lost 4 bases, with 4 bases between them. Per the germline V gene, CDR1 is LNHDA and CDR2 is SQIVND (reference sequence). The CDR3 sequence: CASSTVTGELFF. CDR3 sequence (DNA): TGTGCCAGTAGTACGGTCACCGGGGAGCTGTTTTTT. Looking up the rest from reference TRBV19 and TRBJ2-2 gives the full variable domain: DGGITQSPKYLFRKEGQNVTLSCEQNLNHDAMYWYRQDPGQGLRLIYYSQIVNDFQKGDIAEGYSVSREKKESFPLTVTSAQKNPTAFYLCASSTVTGELFFGEGSRLTVL.

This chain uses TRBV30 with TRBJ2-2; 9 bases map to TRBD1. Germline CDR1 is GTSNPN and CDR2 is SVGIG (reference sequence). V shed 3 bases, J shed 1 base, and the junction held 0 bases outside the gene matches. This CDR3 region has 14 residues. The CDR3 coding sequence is TGTGCCTGGAGGACAGGGGGGAACACCGGGGAGCTGTTTTTT. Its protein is CAWRTGGNTGELFF.